This T cell receptor (beta chain) was documented in a study of monozygotic twins with inflammatory bowel disease. Of note for this clonotype: Its matching antigen is unknown.

Study results and caveats: Healthy co-twins had higher TCRbeta inverse Simpson diversity than their IBD twins.

The CDR3 is 15 residues long. Germline CDR1 is SGHRS and CDR2 is YFSETQ. Following a re-call of the 5' RACE reads, TCRdb has one entry per CDR3 protein and lacks DNA. The sample holds 150,000 to 200,000 distinct CDR3 sequences. J is TRBJ2-2 and V is TRBV5-1; the TCRdb call, TRBD2, lacks DNA for checking. The source of this sequence is a human donor with ulcerative colitis or Crohn's disease, or a healthy co-twin of an affected twin (not recorded which). The sequenced sample consisted of blood. CDR3 sequence: CASRGLAGSTGELFF.